Presented here are 3 T cell receptor beta chains from one specimen sequenced in a study of CD8 T cells in ankylosing spondylitis. TCRdb independently ran MiXCR on the 5' RACE reads; one entry per CDR3 protein. The sample has about 360,000 distinct CDR3 sequences, 20% seen once; the top ten hold around 13%. The sample consisted of blood, either unsorted or a sorted T cell fraction (not recorded which). The receptors were gathered from a male donor with ankylosing spondylitis or in good health (not recorded which).

The V gene is TRBV6-4, the J gene TRBJ2-7; TRBD1 is a possible D gene (5 bases). CDR1 is MRHNA, CDR2 SNTAGT, per germline. This CDR3 spans 14 amino acids. V shed 7 bases and J shed 0 bases, with 13 bases lying between them. CDR3 sequence: CASTGQMSSYEQYF. CDR3 coding DNA: TGTGCCAGCACAGGACAAATGAGCTCCTACGAGCAGTACTTC.

This clonotype was seen repeatedly, ten times or more. This chain joins TRBV12-3 or TRBV12-4 and TRBJ1-1; tentatively, D is TRBD1 (6 bases). V shed 6 bases and J shed 3 bases, with 8 bases lying between them. This CDR3 comprises 12 residues. Here the CDR3 reads CASRGQYTEAFF. CDR3 sequence (DNA): TGTGCCAGCAGAGGACAGTACACTGAAGCTTTCTTT.

The rearrangement uses TRBV10-3 and TRBJ1-1; the match to TRBD1 covers 9 bases. The J segment lost 4 bases and the V segment lost 5 bases, leaving 14 bases of the junction unmatched. Germline CDR1 ENHRY, CDR2 SYGVKD. This CDR3 is built from 17 residues. For the CDR3, the DNA is TGTGCCATCAGTTATCCCCGGGACAGGGACGGGAGCACTGAAGCTTTCTTT. It encodes CAISYPRDRDGSTEAFF.